This TCR beta chain was retrieved from a study of blood T cell repertoires in COVID-19. Overall study context: Samples representing acute and convalescent COVID-19 were sourced from the United States, Italy and Spain. Sources were T cells, B-cell-depleted T cells, or PBMCs; the material itself was cDNA or gDNA.

Study processing details: Estimation of nucleated cell counts was performed using reference gene primer amplification. Profiling relied on immunoSEQ multiplex PCR, and the TCRdb table lists in-frame clones only, not all of them. V and J calls and clone size are those listed in that table; D and trimming were worked out from the DNA. The sample carries approximately 190,000 clones, about 88% recorded once. V lost 0 bases and J lost 7; bases outside the gene matches: 7. This CDR3 is built from 16 residues. Per germline, CDR1 LGHNA and CDR2 YSLEER. The receptor was derived from a woman in her 40s who had recovered from COVID-19. The V and J genes are TRBV4-3 and TRBJ2-7; 12 bases align to TRBD1. The material sequenced was peripheral blood. CDR3 sequence (DNA): TGCGCCAGCAGCCAAGAAGCCGGGACAGGGGGCAGTGAGCAGTACTTC. This codes for CASSQEAGTGGSEQYF.